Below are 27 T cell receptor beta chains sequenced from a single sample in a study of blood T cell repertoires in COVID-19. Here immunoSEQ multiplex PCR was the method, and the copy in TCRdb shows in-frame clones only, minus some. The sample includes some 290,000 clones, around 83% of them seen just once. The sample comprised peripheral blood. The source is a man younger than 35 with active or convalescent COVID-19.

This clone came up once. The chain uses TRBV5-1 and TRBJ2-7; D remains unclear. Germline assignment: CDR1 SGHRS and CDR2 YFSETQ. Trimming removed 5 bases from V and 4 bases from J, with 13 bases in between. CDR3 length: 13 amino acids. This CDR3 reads CASSYEAQYEQYF. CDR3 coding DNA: TGCGCCAGCAGTTACGAAGCGCAATACGAGCAGTACTTC.

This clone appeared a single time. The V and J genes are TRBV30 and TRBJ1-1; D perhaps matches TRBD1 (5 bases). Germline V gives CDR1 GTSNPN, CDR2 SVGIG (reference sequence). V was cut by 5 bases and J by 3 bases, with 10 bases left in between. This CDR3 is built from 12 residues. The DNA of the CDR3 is TGTGCCTGGCGGGGGGGGGACACTGAAGCTTTCTTT. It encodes CAWRGGDTEAFF. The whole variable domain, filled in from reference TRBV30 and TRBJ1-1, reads SQTIHQWPATLVQPVGSPLSLECTVEGTSNPNLYWYRQAAGRGLQLLFYSVGIGQISSEVPQNLSASRPQDRQFILSSKKLLLSDSGFYLCAWRGGDTEAFFGQGTRLTVV.

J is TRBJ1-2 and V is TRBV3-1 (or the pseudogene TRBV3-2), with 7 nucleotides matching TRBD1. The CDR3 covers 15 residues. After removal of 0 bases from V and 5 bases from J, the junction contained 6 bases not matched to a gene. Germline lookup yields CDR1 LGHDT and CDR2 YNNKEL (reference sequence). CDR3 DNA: TGTGCCAGCAGCCAAGATATAGGACAGGTATATGGCTACACCTTC. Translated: CASSQDIGQVYGYTF.

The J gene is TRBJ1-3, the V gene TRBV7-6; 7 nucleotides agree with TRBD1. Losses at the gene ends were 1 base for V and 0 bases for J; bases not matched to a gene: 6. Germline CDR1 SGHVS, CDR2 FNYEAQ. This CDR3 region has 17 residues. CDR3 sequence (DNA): TGTGCCAGCAGCTTAGTCCTACAGGGGACCTCTGGAAACACCATATATTTT. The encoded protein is CASSLVLQGTSGNTIYF.

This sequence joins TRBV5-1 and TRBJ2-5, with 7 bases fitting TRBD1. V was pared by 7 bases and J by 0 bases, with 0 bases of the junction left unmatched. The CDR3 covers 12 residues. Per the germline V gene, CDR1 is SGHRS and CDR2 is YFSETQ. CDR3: CASGQDQETQYF. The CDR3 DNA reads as TGCGCCAGCGGACAGGACCAAGAGACCCAGTACTTC. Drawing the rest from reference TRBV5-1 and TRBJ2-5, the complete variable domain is KAGVTQTPRYLIKTRGQQVTLSCSPISGHRSVSWYQQTPGQGLQFLFEYFSETQRNKGNFPGRFSGRQFSNSRSEMNVSTLELGDSALYLCASGQDQETQYFGPGTRLLVL.

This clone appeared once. CDR3 sequence reads: CASSTTAGGYEQYF. DNA for the CDR3: TGTGCCAGCAGTACCACAGCGGGGGGATACGAGCAGTACTTC. The chain employs TRBV27 and TRBJ2-7; 9 bases fit TRBD2. CDR1 is MNHEY and CDR2 is SMNVEV in the germline V gene (reference sequence). With V trimmed by 5 bases and J by 4 bases, 6 bases remained unmatched. The CDR3 consists of 14 residues.

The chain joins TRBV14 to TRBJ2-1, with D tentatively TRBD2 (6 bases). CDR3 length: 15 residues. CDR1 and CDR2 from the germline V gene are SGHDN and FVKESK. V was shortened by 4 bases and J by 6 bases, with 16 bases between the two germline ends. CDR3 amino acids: CASSPRDFLGNEQFF. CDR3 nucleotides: TGTGCCAGCAGCCCCCGGGACTTCCTTGGCAATGAGCAGTTCTTC.

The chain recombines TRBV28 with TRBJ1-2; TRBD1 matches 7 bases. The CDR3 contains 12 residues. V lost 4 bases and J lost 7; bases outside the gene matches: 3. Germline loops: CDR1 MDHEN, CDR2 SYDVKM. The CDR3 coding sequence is TGTGCCAGCAGTTCCGGGACAGTTGGCTACACCTTC. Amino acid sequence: CASSSGTVGYTF.

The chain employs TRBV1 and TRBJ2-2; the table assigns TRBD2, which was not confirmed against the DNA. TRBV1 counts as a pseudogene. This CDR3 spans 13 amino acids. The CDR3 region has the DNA TGCACCAGTACTAGCGGGGGGACCGGGGAGCTGTTTTTT. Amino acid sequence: CTSTSGGTGELFF.

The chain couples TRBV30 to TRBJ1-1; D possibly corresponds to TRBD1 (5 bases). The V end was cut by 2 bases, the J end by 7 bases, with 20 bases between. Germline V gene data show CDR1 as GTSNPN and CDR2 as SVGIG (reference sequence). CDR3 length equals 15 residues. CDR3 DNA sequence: TGTGCCTGGAGTAAAGGGACGGCCCTGGGGGGTGAAGCTTTCTTT. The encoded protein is CAWSKGTALGGEAFF.

The CDR3 nucleotides read TGTGCCACCAGCCGGGACAGCTATCAGCCCCAGCATTTT. This encodes CATSRDSYQPQHF. The V gene is TRBV24-1, the J gene TRBJ1-5; 7 bases align to TRBD1. Germline-derived CDR1 and CDR2 are KGHDR and SFDVKD. The J segment lost 5 bases and the V segment lost 7 bases, leaving 4 bases of the junction unmatched. The CDR3 is 13 amino acids.

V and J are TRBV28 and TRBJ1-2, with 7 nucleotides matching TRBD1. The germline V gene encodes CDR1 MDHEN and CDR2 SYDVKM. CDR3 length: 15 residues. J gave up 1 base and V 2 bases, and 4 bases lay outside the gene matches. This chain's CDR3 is CASSLRTGVNYGYTF. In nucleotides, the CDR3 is TGTGCCAGCAGTTTAAGGACAGGAGTTAACTATGGCTACACCTTC.

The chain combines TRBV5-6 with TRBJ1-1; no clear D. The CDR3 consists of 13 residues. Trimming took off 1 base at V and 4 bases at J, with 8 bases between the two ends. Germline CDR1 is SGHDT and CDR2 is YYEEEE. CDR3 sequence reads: CASSLRVSTEAFF. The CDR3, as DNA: TGTGCCAGCAGCTTGCGGGTCAGCACTGAAGCTTTCTTT.

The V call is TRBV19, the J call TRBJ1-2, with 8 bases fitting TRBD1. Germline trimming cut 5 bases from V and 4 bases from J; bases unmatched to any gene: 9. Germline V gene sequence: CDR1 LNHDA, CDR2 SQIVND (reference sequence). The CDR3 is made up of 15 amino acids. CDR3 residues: CASSSGQELSYGYTF. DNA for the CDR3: TGTGCCAGTAGTTCGGGACAGGAACTAAGCTATGGCTACACCTTC.

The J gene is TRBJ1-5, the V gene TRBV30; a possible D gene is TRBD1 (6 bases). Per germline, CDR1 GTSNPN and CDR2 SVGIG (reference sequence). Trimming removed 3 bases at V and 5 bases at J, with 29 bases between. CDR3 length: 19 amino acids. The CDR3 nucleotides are TGTGCCTGGAGCCATCCATTGGGGGCAGGGAAGGGTGAGGATCAGCCCCAGCATTTT. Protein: CAWSHPLGAGKGEDQPQHF.

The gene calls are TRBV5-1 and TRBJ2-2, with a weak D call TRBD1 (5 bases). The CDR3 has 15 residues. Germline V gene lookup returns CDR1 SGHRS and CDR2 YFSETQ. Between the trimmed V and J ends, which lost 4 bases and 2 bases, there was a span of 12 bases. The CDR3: CASSDGRENTGELFF. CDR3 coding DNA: TGCGCCAGCAGCGACGGCAGGGAAAACACCGGGGAGCTGTTTTTT. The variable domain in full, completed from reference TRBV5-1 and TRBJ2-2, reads KAGVTQTPRYLIKTRGQQVTLSCSPISGHRSVSWYQQTPGQGLQFLFEYFSETQRNKGNFPGRFSGRQFSNSRSEMNVSTLELGDSALYLCASSDGRENTGELFFGEGSRLTVL.

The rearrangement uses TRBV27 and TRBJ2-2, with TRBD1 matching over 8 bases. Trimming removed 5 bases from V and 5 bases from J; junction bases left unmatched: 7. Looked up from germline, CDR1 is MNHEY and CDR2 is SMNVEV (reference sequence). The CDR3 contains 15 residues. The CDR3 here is CASSDTGGGTGELFF. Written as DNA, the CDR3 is TGTGCCAGCAGTGATACAGGGGGAGGTACCGGGGAGCTGTTTTTT.

This CDR3 is CASSFQGQGGSYEQYF. In nucleotides, the CDR3 is TGCGCCAGCAGCTTCCAGGGACAGGGCGGCTCCTACGAGCAGTACTTC. This chain connects TRBV5-1 to TRBJ2-7, with 9 bases identical to TRBD1. This CDR3 is built from 16 residues. Germline CDR1 and CDR2: SGHRS and YFSETQ. The V segment lost 2 bases and the J segment 0 bases; nucleotides outside the gene matches: 6.

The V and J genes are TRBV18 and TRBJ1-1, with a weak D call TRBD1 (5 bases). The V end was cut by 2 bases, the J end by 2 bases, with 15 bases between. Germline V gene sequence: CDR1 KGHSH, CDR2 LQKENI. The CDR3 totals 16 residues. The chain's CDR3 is CASSPEWETGNTEAFF. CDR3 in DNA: TGTGCCAGCTCACCAGAGTGGGAAACAGGAAACACTGAAGCTTTCTTT.

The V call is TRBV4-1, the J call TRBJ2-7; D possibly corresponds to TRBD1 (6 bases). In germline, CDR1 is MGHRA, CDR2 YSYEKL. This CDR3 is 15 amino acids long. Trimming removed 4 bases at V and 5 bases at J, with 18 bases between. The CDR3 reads CASSPTLQGRNEQYF. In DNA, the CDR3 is TGCGCCAGCAGCCCAACCCTACAGGGTCGCAACGAGCAGTACTTC.

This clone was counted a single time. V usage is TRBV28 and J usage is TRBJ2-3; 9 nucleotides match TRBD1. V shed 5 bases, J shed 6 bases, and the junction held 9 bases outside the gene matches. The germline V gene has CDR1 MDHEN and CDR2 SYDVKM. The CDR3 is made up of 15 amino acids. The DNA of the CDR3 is TGTGCCAGCAGTGTTACACAGGGGGCCAAGGATACGCAGTATTTT. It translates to CASSVTQGAKDTQYF.

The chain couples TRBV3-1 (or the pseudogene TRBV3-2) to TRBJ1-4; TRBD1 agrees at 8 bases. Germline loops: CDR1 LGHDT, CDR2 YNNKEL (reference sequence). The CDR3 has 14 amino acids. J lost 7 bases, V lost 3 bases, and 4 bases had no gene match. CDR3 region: CASSQQGAGEKLFF. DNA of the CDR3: TGTGCCAGCAGCCAGCAGGGGGCAGGTGAAAAACTGTTTTTT.

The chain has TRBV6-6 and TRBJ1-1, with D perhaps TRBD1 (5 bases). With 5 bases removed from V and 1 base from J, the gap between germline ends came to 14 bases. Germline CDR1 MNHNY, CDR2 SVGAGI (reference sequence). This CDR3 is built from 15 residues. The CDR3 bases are TGTGCCAGCAGTAGGGGTAAGGGTGAGAACACTGAAGCTTTCTTT. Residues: CASSRGKGENTEAFF.

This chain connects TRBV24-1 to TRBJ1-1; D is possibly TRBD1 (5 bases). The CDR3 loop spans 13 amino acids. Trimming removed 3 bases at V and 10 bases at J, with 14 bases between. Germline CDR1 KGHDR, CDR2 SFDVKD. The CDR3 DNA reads TGTGCCACCAGTGATACTACAGGCGAGTCAGCTTTCTTT. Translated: CATSDTTGESAFF.

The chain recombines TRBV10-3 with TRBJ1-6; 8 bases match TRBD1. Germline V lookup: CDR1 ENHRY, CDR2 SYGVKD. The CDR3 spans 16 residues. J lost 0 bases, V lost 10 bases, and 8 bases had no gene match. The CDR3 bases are TGTGCCACCCAGAGGGACAGGAGCTCCTATAATTCACCCCTCCACTTT. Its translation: CATQRDRSSYNSPLHF.

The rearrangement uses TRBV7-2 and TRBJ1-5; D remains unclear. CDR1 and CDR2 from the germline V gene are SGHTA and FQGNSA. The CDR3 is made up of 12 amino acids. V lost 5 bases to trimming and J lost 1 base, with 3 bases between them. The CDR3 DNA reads TGTGCCAGCAGCCCGAGCAATCAGCCCCAGCATTTT. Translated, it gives CASSPSNQPQHF.

This CDR3 is CASSLPLRGSHNQPQHF. The CDR3, as DNA: TGTGCCAGCAGCTTACCTCTACGGGGATCTCACAATCAGCCCCAGCATTTT. The chain joins TRBV11-2 to TRBJ1-5; D ambiguous. The ends were cut back, 2 bases at V and 3 bases at J, with 17 bases in the middle. Germline CDR1 SGHAT, CDR2 FQNNGV. The CDR3 has 17 amino acids.